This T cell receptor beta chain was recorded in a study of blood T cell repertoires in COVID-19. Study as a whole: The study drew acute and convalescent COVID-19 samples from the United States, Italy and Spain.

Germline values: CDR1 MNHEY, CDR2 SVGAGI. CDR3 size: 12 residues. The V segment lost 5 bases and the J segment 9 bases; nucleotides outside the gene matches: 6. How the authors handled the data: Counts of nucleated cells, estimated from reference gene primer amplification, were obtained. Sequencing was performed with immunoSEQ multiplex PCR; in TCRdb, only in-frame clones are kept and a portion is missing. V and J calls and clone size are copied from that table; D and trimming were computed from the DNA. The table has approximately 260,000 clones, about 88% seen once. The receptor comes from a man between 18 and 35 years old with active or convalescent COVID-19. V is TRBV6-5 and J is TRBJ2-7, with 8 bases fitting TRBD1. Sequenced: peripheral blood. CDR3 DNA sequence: TGTGCCAGCAGTCCCCAGGGGGCGATGCAGTACTTC. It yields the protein CASSPQGAMQYF.